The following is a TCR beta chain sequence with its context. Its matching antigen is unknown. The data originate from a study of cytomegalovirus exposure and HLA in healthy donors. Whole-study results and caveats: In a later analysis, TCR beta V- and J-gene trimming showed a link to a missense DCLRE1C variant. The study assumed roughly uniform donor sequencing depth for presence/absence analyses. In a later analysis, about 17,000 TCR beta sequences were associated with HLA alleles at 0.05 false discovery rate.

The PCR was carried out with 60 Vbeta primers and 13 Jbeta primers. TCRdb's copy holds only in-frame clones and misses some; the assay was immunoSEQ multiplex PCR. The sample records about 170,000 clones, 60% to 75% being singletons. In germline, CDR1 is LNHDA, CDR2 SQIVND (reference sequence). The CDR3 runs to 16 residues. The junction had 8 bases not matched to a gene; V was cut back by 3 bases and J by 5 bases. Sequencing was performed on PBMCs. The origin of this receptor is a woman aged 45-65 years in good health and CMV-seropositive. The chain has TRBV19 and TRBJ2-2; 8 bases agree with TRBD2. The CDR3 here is CASSIGAGGHTGELFF. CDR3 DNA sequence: TGTGCCAGTAGTATTGGCGCGGGGGGTCATACCGGGGAGCTGTTTTTT.